One and the same sample provided the 21 T cell receptor beta chains below, sequenced in a study of tumor-infiltrating lymphocytes in localized non-small cell lung cancer. Only in-frame clones appear in the TCRdb table, and some are missing; sequencing was by immunoSEQ multiplex PCR. The repertoire includes more than 7,500 clones, about three quarters of them detected once, and approximately 15% sits in the top ten. The sequenced sample consisted of lung tumor tissue. Receptor source: a human donor with non-small cell lung cancer.

The chain has TRBV30 and TRBJ2-1; D is undetermined. The V end lost 7 bases, the J end lost 6 bases, and 7 bases lay between the germline ends. The CDR3 has 10 residues. Per the germline V gene, CDR1 is GTSNPN and CDR2 is SVGIG (reference sequence). The CDR3 nucleotides are TGTGCCTTCGGGTGCAATGAGCAGTTCTTC. As protein: CAFGCNEQFF.

In its sample, this clone was seen a few times. The chain carries TRBV5-4 and TRBJ2-1; tentatively, D is TRBD1 or TRBD2 (6 bases each). Germline-derived CDR1 and CDR2 are SGHNT and YYREEE (reference sequence). The V and J ends lost 0 bases and 6 bases respectively, with 16 bases between them. The CDR3 contains 16 residues. In DNA form, the CDR3 reads TGTGCCAGCAGCTTGGGTGTTAGTAGGGGGGCCAATGAGCAGTTCTTC. It encodes CASSLGVSRGANEQFF.

As DNA, the CDR3 is TGTGCCAGCAGCTTAGGGGACGTCTACGAGCAGTACTTC. Amino acid sequence: CASSLGDVYEQYF. The chain uses TRBV7-8 and TRBJ2-7; D is possibly TRBD1 or TRBD2 (5 bases each). CDR3 length equals 13 residues. Germline V CDR1 and CDR2: SGHVS, FQNEAQ. Trimming stripped 1 base from V and 3 bases from J, with 7 bases between.

The chain combines TRBV27 with TRBJ2-2; possible D gene TRBD1, 6 bases. Trimming pared 2 bases from V and 1 base from J, leaving 11 bases between. CDR1 is MNHEY, CDR2 SMNVEV, per germline (reference sequence). This CDR3 has 16 amino acids. CDR3 sequence: CASSLVGTLNTGELFF. The DNA for the CDR3 is TGTGCCAGCAGTTTAGTCGGGACATTGAACACCGGGGAGCTGTTTTTT.

The chain carries TRBV9 and TRBJ1-1, with D possibly matching TRBD1 (6 bases). This CDR3 contains 16 residues. V lost 2 bases and J lost 2, with 16 bases in between. Germline CDR1 SGDLS, CDR2 YYNGEE. CDR3 protein: CASSVKVTGENTEAFF. The CDR3 nucleotides are TGTGCCAGCAGCGTTAAGGTGACAGGTGAAAACACTGAAGCTTTCTTT.

This rearrangement joins TRBV29-1 to TRBJ2-6; 12 bases agree with TRBD1. CDR1 and CDR2 from the germline V gene are SQVTM and ANQGSEA. This CDR3 is built from 15 residues. J gave up 4 bases and V 6 bases, and 4 bases lay outside the gene matches. CDR3 protein: CSVVGTGGGANVLTF. The DNA of the CDR3 is TGCAGCGTAGTAGGGACAGGGGGCGGGGCCAACGTCCTGACTTTC.

This chain connects TRBV5-6 to TRBJ2-4, with 8 bases aligning to TRBD1. The V and J ends lost 1 base and 3 bases, in that order; junction bases with no gene match: 3. Germline CDR1 and CDR2: SGHDT and YYEEEE. The CDR3 is made up of 15 amino acids. The CDR3 loop reads CASSLKDRVKNIQYF. Here the CDR3 DNA reads TGTGCCAGCAGCTTGAAGGACAGGGTCAAAAACATTCAGTACTTC.

V gene TRBV6-5 combines with J gene TRBJ2-7; no clear D gene. Trimming left V 2 bases short and J 4 bases short, with 15 bases between. This CDR3 has 15 amino acids. CDR1 is MNHEY, CDR2 SVGAGI, per germline. The chain's CDR3 is CASSYGIGTPYEQYF. Written as DNA, the CDR3 is TGTGCCAGCAGTTACGGGATCGGCACCCCGTACGAGCAGTACTTC.

The J gene is TRBJ1-5, the V gene TRBV10-2, with D possibly TRBD1 on 6 matching bases. CDR1 is WSHSY and CDR2 is SAAADI in the germline V gene. V was shortened by 7 bases and J by 4 bases, with 11 bases between the two germline ends. The CDR3 sequence is 13 residues long. The CDR3 DNA is TGCGCCAGCACCAGGGGCGAGAATCAGCCCCAGCATTTT. It encodes CASTRGENQPQHF.

The chain links TRBV6-1 to TRBJ1-5, with a possible D match to TRBD1 (6 bases). The CDR3 runs to 14 residues. V was shortened by 7 bases and J by 0 bases, with 10 bases between the two germline ends. CDR1 MNHNS and CDR2 SASEGT come from the germline V gene. In nucleotides, the CDR3 is TGTGCCAGCAATCCGACAGGTAGCAATCAGCCCCAGCATTTT. This translates into CASNPTGSNQPQHF.

This clone was recorded a few times. The CDR3: CASSLVGDGYTF. The CDR3 DNA reads as TGTGCCAGCAGCTTAGTGGGGGACGGCTACACCTTC. The J gene is TRBJ1-2, the V gene TRBV7-9; possible D gene TRBD1, 5 bases. Trimming shortened V by 1 base and J by 8 bases, and 8 bases separated the two germline ends. From germline, CDR1 is SEHNR and CDR2 FQNEAQ (reference sequence). The CDR3 is 12 residues long.

This chain joins TRBV6-5 and TRBJ1-2; D perhaps matches TRBD1 (6 bases). The germline V gene has CDR1 MNHEY and CDR2 SVGAGI. Trimming cost V 4 bases and J 7 bases, with 10 bases left between them. The CDR3 spans 12 residues. This CDR3 is CASSFTGSGYTF. CDR3 DNA: TGTGCCAGCAGTTTCACAGGGTCTGGCTACACCTTC.

This clone turned up a few times. The chain combines TRBV6-1 with TRBJ2-5; the D is unclear. The CDR3 has 16 amino acids. Trimming stripped 0 bases from V and 7 bases from J, with 18 bases between. Germline assignment: CDR1 MNHNS and CDR2 SASEGT. CDR3 residues: CASSEALYGSLATQYF. For the CDR3, the DNA is TGTGCCAGCAGTGAAGCGCTGTATGGCAGCCTTGCGACCCAGTACTTC.

The gene calls are TRBV29-1 and TRBJ2-1, with unresolved D. Trimming shortened V by 2 bases and J by 5 bases, and 10 bases separated the two germline ends. This CDR3 is built from 13 residues. Germline V CDR1 and CDR2: SQVTM, ANQGSEA. Written as DNA, the CDR3 is TGCAGCGTTGAAAAGGGCAGAGACAATGAGCAGTTCTTC. Protein product: CSVEKGRDNEQFF.

The chain carries TRBV4-1 and TRBJ2-7; possibly TRBD1 for D (6 bases). V gave up 1 base and J gave up 5 bases, with 9 bases separating them. Looked up from germline, CDR1 is MGHRA and CDR2 is YSYEKL. CDR3 length: 13 residues. CDR3 DNA: TGCGCCAGCAGCCAAGCAGGGGTGGACGAGCAGTACTTC. Its protein product is CASSQAGVDEQYF.

Here the CDR3 DNA reads TGTGCCAGCAGTCTAAGCACAGATACGCAGTATTTT. Encoded protein: CASSLSTDTQYF. This chain links TRBV28 with TRBJ2-3; D is unclear. The CDR3 totals 12 residues. Trimming pared 5 bases from V and 0 bases from J, leaving 3 bases between. Germline V lookup: CDR1 MDHEN, CDR2 SYDVKM.

A single count supports this clone. This chain links TRBV6-5 with TRBJ1-4; 9 positions agree with TRBD1. From germline, CDR1 is MNHEY and CDR2 SVGAGI. This CDR3 is built from 15 residues. J lost 11 bases, V lost 2 bases, and 9 bases had no gene match. The CDR3 spells CASSYAWDRVQKLFF. CDR3 nucleotide sequence: TGTGCCAGCAGTTACGCTTGGGACAGGGTACAGAAACTGTTTTTT.

The chain recombines TRBV7-6 with TRBJ1-2; 7 bases are shared with TRBD1. The CDR3 has 12 amino acids. Trimming removed 5 bases from V and 7 bases from J; junction bases left unmatched: 4. The germline gives CDR1 SGHVS, CDR2 FNYEAQ. For the CDR3, the DNA is TGTGCCAGCAGCGTAGACAGGGTTGGCTACACCTTC. This gives the protein CASSVDRVGYTF.

This clone qualifies as medium-sized. This chain joins TRBV28 and TRBJ2-7; 11 nucleotides line up with TRBD1. The CDR3 has 16 residues. Germline V lookup: CDR1 MDHEN, CDR2 SYDVKM. V shed 7 bases and J 3 bases; nucleotides not matched to a gene: 11. The CDR3 region has the DNA TGTGCCAGCAAAATCGCGCCCGGGACAGGGGGCTACGAGCAGTACTTC. This encodes CASKIAPGTGGYEQYF.

This clone has a handful of counts. The rearrangement uses TRBV29-1 and TRBJ2-1, with 10 bases aligning to TRBD1. The trim removed 5 bases at V and 6 bases at J, leaving 7 bases unmatched. The CDR3 length is 14 residues. Germline loops: CDR1 SQVTM, CDR2 ANQGSEA. CDR3 protein: CSVRGTGVFNEQFF. The CDR3 coding sequence is TGCAGCGTTCGCGGGACAGGGGTTTTCAATGAGCAGTTCTTC.

The DNA for the CDR3 is TGTGCCAGCAGTTCCCCGGACAGGGGGGACACTGAAGCTTTCTTT. It specifies CASSSPDRGDTEAFF. The chain combines TRBV6-6 with TRBJ1-1; 10 bases fit TRBD1. CDR1 MNHNY and CDR2 SVGAGI come from the germline V gene (reference sequence). This CDR3 comprises 15 residues. V was clipped by 4 bases and J by 3 bases; unmatched bases: 5.